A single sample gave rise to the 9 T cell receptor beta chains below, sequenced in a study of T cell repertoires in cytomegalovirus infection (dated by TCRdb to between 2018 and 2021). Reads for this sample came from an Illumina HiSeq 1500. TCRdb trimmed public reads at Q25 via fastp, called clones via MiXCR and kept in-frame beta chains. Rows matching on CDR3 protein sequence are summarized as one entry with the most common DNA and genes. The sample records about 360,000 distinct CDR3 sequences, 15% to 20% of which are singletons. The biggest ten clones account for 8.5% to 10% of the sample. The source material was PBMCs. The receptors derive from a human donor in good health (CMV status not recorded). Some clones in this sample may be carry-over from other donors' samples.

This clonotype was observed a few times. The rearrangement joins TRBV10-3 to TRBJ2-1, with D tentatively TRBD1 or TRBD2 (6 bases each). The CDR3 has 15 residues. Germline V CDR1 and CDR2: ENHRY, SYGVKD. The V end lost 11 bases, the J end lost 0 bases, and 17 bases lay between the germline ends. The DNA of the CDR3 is TGTGCCGTTGGGGGGCCCTCCAGCTCCTACAATGAGCAGTTCTTC. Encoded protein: CAVGGPSSSYNEQFF.

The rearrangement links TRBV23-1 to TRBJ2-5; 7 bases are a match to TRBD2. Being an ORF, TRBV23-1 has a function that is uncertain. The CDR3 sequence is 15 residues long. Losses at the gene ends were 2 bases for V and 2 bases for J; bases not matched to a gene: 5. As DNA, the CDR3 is TGCGCCAGCAGTCAACCGGGACTAAATCAAGAGACCCAGTACTTC. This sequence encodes CASSQPGLNQETQYF.

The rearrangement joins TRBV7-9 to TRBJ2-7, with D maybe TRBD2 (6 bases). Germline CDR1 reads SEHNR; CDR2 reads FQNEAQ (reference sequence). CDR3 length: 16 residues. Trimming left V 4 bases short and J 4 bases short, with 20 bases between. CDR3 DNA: TGTGCCAGCAGCTCCCCGATTGGCGGGATCTCTTACGAGCAGTACTTC. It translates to CASSSPIGGISYEQYF. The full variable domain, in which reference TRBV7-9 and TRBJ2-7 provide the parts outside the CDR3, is DTGVSQNPRHKITKRGQNVTFRCDPISEHNRLYWYRQTLGQGPEFLTYFQNEAQLEKSRLLSDRFSAERPKGSFSTLEIQRTEQGDSAMYLCASSSPIGGISYEQYFGPGTRLTVT.

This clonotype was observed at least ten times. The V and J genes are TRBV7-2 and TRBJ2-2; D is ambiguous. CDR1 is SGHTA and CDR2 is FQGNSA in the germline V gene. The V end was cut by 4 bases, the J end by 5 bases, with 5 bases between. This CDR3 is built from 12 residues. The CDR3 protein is CASSSSTGELFF. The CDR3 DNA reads TGTGCCAGCAGCTCCTCTACCGGGGAGCTGTTTTTT.

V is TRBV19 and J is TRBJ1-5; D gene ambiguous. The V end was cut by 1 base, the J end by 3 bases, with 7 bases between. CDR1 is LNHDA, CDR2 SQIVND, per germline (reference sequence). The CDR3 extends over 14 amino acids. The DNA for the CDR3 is TGTGCCAGTAGTATAGGTCGGCTCAATCAGCCCCAGCATTTT. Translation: CASSIGRLNQPQHF.

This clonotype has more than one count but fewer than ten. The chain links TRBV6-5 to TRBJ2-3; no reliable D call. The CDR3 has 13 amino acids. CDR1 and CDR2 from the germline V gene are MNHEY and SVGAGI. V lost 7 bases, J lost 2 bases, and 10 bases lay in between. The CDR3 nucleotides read TGTGCCAGCAAGGTCCCTATCACAGATACGCAGTATTTT. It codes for CASKVPITDTQYF.

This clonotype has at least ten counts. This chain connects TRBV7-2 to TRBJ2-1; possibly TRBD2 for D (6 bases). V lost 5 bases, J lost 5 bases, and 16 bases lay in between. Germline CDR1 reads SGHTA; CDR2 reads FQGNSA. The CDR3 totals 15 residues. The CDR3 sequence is CASSPAGLPNNEQFF. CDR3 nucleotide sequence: TGTGCCAGCAGCCCGGCCGGACTACCCAACAATGAGCAGTTCTTC.

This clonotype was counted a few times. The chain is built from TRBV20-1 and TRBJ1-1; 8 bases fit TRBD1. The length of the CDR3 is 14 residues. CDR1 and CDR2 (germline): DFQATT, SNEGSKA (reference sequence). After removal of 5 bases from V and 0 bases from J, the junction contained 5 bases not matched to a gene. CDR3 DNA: TGCAGTGCTTACTACAGGGGGATGAACACTGAAGCTTTCTTT. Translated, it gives CSAYYRGMNTEAFF.

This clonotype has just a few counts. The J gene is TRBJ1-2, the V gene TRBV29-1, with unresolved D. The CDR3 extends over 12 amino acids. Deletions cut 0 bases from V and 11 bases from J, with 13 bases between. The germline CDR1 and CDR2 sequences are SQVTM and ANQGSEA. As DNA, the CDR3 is TGCAGCGTTGAAGATGGGTTCCACGGATACACCTTC. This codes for CSVEDGFHGYTF.